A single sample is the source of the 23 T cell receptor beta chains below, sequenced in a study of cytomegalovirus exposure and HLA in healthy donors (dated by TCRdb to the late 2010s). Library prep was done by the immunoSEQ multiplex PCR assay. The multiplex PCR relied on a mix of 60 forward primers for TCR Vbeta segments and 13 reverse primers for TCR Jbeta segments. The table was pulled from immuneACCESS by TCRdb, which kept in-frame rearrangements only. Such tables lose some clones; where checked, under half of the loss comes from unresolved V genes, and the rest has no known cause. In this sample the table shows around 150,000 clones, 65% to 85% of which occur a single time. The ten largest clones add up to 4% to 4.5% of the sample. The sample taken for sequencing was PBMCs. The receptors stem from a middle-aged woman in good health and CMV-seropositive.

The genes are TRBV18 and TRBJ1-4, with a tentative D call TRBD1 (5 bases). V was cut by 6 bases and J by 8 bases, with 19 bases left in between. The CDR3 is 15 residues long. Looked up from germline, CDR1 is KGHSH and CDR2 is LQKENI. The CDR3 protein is CASSRGAQGPEKLFF. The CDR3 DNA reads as TGTGCCAGCTCCCGCGGGGCGCAGGGCCCAGAAAAACTGTTTTTT.

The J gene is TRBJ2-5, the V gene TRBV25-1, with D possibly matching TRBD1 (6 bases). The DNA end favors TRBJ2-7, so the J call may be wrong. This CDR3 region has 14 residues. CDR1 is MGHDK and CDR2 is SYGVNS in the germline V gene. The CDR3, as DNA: TGTGCCAGCAGCGCCGGGACATCCTCCTACGAGCAGTACTTC. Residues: CASSAGTSSYEQYF.

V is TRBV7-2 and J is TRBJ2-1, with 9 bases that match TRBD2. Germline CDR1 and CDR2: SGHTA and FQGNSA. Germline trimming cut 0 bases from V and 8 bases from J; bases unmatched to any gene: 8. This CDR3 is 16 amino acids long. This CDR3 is CASSLARGGAFYEQFF. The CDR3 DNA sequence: TGTGCCAGCAGCTTAGCTCGCGGGGGGGCTTTTTATGAGCAGTTCTTC.

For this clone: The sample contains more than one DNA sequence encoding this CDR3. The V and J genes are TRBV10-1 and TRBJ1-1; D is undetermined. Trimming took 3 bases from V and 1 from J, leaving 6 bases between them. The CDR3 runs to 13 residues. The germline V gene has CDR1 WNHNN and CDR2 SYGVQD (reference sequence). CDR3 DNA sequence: TGCGCCAGCAGTGAACAACAGAACACTGAAGCTTTCTTT. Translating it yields CASSEQQNTEAFF.

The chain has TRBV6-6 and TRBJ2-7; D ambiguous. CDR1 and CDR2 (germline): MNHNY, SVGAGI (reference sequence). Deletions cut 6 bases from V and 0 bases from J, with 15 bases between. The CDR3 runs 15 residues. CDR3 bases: TGTGCCAGCAGCTCCCTCTTCCTTAGCTCCTACGAGCAGTACTTC. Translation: CASSSLFLSSYEQYF.

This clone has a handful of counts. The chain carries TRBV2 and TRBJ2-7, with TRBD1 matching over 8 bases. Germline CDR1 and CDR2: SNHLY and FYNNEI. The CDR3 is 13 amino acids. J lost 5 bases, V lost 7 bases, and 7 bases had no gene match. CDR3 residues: CASNRGQGDEQYF. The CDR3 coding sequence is TGTGCCAGCAACCGCGGACAGGGCGACGAGCAGTACTTC.

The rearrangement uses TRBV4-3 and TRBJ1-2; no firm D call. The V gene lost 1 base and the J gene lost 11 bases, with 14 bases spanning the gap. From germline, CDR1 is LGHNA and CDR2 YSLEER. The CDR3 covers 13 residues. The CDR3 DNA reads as TGCGCCAGCAGCCAAGGTACCGGACTGCGGTACACCTTC. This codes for CASSQGTGLRYTF.

The DNA of the CDR3 is TGTGCCAGCAGCTTGGAGGGGGCTCGGGCAGATACGCAGTATTTT. Encoded protein: CASSLEGARADTQYF. V is TRBV5-4 and J is TRBJ2-3, with 7 bases matching TRBD1. This CDR3 is built from 15 residues. Trimming took 0 bases from V and 4 from J; bases not matched to a gene: 5. Germline V CDR1 and CDR2: SGHNT, YYREEE (reference sequence).

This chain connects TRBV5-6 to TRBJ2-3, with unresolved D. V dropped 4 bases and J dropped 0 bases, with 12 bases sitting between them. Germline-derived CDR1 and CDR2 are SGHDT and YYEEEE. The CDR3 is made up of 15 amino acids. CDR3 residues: CASSKRWSSTDTQYF. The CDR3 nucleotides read TGTGCCAGCAGCAAGCGATGGTCTAGCACAGATACGCAGTATTTT.

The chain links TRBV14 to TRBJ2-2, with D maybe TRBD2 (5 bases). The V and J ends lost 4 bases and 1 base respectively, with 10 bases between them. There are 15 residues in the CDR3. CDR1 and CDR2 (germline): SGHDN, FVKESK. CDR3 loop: CASSRPGLNTGELFF. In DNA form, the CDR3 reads TGTGCCAGCAGCCGACCCGGACTGAACACCGGGGAGCTGTTTTTT.

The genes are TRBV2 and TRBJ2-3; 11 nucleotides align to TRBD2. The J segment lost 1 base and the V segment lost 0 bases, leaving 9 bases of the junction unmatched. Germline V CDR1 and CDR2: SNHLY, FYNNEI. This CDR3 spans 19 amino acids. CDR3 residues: CASSEARGLAGGRTDTQYF. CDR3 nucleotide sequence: TGTGCCAGCAGTGAAGCTCGGGGTCTAGCGGGGGGACGCACAGATACGCAGTATTTT.

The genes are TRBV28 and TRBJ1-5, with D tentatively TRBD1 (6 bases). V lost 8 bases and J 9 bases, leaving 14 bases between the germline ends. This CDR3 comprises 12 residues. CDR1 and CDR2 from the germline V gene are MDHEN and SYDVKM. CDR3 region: CASSTGTGPQHF. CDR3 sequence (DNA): TGTGCCAGCTCAACAGGGACGGGGCCCCAGCATTTT.

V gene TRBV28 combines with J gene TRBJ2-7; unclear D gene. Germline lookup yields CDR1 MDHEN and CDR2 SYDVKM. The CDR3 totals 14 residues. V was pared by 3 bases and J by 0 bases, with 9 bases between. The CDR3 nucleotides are TGTGCCAGCAGTTTTACTTACTACTCCTACGAGCAGTACTTC. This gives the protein CASSFTYYSYEQYF.

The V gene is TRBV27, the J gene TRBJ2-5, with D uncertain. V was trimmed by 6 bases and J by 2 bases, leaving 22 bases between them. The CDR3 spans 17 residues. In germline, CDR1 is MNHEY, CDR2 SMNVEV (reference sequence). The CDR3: CASSRVRKSDQQETQYF. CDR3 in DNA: TGTGCCAGCAGCCGGGTTAGGAAGTCCGACCAGCAAGAGACCCAGTACTTC.

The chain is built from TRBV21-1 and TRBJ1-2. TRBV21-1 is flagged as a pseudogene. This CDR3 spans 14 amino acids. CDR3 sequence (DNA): TGTGCCAGCAGCAACCTGGGGGGACGCGGTGTCTACACCTTC. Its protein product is CASSNLGGRGVYTF.

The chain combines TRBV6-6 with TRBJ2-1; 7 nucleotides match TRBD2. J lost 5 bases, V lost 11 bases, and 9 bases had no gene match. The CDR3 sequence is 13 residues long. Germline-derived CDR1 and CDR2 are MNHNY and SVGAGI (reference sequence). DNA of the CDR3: TGTGCCGGACGCATGGGGGGGGACAATGAGCAGTTCTTC. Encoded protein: CAGRMGGDNEQFF.

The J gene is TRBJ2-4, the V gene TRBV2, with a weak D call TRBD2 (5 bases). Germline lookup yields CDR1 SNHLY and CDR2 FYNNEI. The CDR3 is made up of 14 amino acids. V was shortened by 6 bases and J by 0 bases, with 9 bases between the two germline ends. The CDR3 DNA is TGTGCCAGCAGGAGGGATGGAGCCAAAAACATTCAGTACTTC. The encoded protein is CASRRDGAKNIQYF.

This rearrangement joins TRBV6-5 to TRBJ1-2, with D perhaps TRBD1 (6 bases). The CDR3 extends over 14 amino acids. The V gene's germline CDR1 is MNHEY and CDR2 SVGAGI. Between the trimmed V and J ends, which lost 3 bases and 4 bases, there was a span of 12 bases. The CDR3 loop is CASSYRGQSYGYTF. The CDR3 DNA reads TGTGCCAGCAGTTATCGCGGACAGAGCTATGGCTACACCTTC.

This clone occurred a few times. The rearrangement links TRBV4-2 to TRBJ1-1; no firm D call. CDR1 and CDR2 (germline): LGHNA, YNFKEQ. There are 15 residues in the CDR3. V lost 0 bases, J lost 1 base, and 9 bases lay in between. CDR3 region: CASSQEVRGNTEAFF. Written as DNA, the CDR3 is TGTGCCAGCAGCCAAGAGGTCCGGGGGAACACTGAAGCTTTCTTT.

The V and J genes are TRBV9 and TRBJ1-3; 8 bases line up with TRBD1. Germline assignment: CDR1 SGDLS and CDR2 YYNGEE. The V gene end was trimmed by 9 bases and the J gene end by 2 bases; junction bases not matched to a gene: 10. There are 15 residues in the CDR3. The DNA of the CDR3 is TGTGCCATGGGAATAACAGGGGGAGCTGGAAACACCATATATTTT. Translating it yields CAMGITGGAGNTIYF.

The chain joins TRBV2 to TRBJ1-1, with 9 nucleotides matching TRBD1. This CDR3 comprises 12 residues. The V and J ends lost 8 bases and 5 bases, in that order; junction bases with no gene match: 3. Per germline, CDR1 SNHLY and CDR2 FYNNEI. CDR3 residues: CASGTGWTEAFF. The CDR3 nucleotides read TGTGCCAGCGGGACAGGGTGGACTGAAGCTTTCTTT.

The CDR3 is CASSLSSYNEQFF. The CDR3 nucleotides read TGTGCCAGCAGCTTGAGCTCCTACAATGAGCAGTTCTTC. The chain employs TRBV7-9 and TRBJ2-1, with D uncertain. This CDR3 spans 13 amino acids. Germline V gene data show CDR1 as SEHNR and CDR2 as FQNEAQ (reference sequence). Trimming removed 3 bases at V and 0 bases at J, with 3 bases between. The whole variable domain, remainder taken from reference TRBV7-9 and TRBJ2-1, is DTGVSQNPRHKITKRGQNVTFRCDPISEHNRLYWYRQTLGQGPEFLTYFQNEAQLEKSRLLSDRFSAERPKGSFSTLEIQRTEQGDSAMYLCASSLSSYNEQFFGPGTRLTVL.

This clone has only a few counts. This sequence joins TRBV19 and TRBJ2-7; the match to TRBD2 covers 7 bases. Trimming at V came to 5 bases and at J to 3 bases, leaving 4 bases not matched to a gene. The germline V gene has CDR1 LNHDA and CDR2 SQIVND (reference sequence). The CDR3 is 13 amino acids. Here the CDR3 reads CASSGTGGYEQYF. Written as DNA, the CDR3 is TGTGCCAGTAGTGGTACGGGGGGCTACGAGCAGTACTTC.